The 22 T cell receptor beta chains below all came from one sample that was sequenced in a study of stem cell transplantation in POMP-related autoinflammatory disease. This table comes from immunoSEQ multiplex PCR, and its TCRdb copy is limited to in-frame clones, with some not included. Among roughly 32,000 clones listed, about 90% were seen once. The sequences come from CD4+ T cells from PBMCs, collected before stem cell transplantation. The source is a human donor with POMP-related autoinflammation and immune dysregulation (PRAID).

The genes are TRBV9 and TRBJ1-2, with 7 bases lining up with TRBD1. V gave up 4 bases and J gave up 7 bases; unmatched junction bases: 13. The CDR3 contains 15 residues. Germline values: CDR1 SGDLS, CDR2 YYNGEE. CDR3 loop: CASSPEDRKILGYTF. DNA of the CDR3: TGTGCCAGCAGCCCCGAGGACAGGAAGATTCTTGGCTACACCTTC.

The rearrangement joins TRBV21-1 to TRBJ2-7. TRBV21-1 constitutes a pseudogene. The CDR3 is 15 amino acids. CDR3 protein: CASSKLYDPPYEQYF. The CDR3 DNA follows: TGTGCCAGCAGCAAATTGTATGACCCCCCATACGAGCAGTACTTC.

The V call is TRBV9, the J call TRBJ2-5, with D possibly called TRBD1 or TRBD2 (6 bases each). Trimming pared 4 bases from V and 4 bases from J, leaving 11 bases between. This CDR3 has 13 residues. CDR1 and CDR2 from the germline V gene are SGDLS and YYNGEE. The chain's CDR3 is CASSSRGRETQYF. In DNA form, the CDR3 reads TGTGCCAGCAGCAGCCGGGGGCGAGAGACCCAGTACTTC.

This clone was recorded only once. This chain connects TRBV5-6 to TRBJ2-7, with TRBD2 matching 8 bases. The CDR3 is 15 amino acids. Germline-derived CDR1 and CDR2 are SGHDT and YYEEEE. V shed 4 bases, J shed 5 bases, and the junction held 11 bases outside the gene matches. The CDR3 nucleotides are TGTGCCAGCAGCGCCCTGGGACTAGGTCCGGACGAGCAGTACTTC. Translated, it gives CASSALGLGPDEQYF. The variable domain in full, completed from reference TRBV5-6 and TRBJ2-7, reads DAGVTQSPTHLIKTRGQQVTLRCSPKSGHDTVSWYQQALGQGPQFIFQYYEEEERQRGNFPDRFSGHQFPNYSSELNVNALLLGDSALYLCASSALGLGPDEQYFGPGTRLTVT.

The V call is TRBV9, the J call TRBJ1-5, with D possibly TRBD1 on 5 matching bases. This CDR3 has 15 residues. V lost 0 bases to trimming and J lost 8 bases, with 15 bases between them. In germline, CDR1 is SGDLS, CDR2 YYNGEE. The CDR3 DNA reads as TGTGCCAGCAGCGTAGCGGACGGGGAGGGGAAGCCCCAGCATTTT. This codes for CASSVADGEGKPQHF.

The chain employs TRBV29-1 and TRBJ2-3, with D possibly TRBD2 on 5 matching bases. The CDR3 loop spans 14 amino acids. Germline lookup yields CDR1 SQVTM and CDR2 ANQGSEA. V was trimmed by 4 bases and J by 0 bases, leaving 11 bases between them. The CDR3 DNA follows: TGCAGCGTTGGCATAGCGACTAGCACAGATACGCAGTATTTT. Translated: CSVGIATSTDTQYF.

CDR3 sequence: CASSDWEDQETQYF. For the CDR3, the DNA is TGTGCCAGCAGTGATTGGGAGGACCAAGAGACCCAGTACTTC. The rearrangement links TRBV2 to TRBJ2-5, with D possibly TRBD2 on 6 matching bases. CDR3 size: 14 residues. Deletions cut 3 bases from V and 0 bases from J, with 8 bases between. Germline CDR1 reads SNHLY; CDR2 reads FYNNEI.

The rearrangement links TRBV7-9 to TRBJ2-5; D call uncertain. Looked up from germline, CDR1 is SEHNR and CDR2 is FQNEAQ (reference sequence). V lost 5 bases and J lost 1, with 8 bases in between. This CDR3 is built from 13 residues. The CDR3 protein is CASSPRSQETQYF. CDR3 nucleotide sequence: TGTGCCAGCAGCCCCCGCTCCCAAGAGACCCAGTACTTC.

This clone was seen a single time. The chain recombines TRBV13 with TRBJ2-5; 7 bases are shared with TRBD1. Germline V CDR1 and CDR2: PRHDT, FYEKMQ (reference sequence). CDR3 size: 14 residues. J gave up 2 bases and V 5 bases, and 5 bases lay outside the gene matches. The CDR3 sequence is CASSITGEQETQYF. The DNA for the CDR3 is TGTGCCAGCAGCATAACAGGGGAGCAAGAGACCCAGTACTTC.

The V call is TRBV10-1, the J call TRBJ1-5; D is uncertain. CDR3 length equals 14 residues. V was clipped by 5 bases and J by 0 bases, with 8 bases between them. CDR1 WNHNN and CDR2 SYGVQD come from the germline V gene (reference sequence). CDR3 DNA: TGCGCCAGCAGTCCCGGGCCTAGCAATCAGCCCCAGCATTTT. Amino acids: CASSPGPSNQPQHF.

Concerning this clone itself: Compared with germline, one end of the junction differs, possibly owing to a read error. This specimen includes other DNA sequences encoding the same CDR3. This CDR3 is CASSEETQYF. CDR3 sequence (DNA): TGTGCCAGCAGCGAAGAGACCCAGTACTTC. V and J are TRBV2 and TRBJ2-5; D unclear. CDR3 size: 10 residues. Germline V CDR1 and CDR2: SNHLY, FYNNEI. Filled out from reference TRBV2 and TRBJ2-5, the complete variable domain reads EPEVTQTPSHQVTQMGQEVILRCVPISNHLYFYWYRQILGQKVEFLVSFYNNEISEKSEIFDDQFSVERPDGSNFTLKIRSTKLEDSAMYFCASSEETQYFGPGTRLLVL.

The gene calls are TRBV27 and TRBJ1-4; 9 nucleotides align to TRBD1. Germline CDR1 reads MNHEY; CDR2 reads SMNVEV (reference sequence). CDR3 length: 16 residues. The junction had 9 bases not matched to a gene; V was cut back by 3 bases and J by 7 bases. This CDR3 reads CASSLLGGDRVEKLFF. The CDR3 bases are TGTGCCAGCAGTTTGTTGGGGGGGGACAGGGTTGAAAAACTGTTTTTT. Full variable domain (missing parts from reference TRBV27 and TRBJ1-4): EAQVTQNPRYLITVTGKKLTVTCSQNMNHEYMSWYRQDPGLGLRQIYYSMNVEVTDKGDVPEGYKVSRKEKRNFPLILESPSPNQTSLYFCASSLLGGDRVEKLFFGSGTQLSVL.

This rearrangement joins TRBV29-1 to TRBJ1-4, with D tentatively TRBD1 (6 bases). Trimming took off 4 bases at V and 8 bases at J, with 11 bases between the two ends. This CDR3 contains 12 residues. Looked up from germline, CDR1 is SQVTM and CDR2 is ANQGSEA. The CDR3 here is CSVAGAGEKLFF. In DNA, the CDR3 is TGCAGCGTTGCAGGGGCAGGAGAAAAACTGTTTTTT.

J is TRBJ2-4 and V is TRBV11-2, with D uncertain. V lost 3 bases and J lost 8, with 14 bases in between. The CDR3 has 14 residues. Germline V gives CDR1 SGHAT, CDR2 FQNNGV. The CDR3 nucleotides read TGTGCCAGCAGCTTTGTCAGAGGTGCGGACATTCAGTACTTC. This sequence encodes CASSFVRGADIQYF.

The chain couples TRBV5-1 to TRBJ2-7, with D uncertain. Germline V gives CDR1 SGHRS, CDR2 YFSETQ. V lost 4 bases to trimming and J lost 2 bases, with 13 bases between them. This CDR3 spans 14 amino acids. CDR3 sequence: CASSPLESPYEQYF. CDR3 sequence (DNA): TGCGCCAGCAGCCCCCTAGAGAGCCCCTACGAGCAGTACTTC.

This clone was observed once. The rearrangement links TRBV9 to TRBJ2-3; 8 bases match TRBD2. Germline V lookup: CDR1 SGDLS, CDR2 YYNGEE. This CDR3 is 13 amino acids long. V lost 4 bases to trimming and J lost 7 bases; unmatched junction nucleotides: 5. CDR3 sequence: CASSYGGANTQYF. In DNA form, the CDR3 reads TGTGCCAGCAGCTACGGGGGGGCGAATACGCAGTATTTT. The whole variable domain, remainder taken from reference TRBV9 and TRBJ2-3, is DSGVTQTPKHLITATGQRVTLRCSPRSGDLSVYWYQQSLDQGLQFLIQYYNGEERAKGNILERFSAQQFPDLHSELNLSSLELGDSALYFCASSYGGANTQYFGPGTRLTVL.

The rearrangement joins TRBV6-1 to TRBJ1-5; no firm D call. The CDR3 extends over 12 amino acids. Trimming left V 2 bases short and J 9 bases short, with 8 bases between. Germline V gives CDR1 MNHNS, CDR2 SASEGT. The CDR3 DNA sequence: TGTGCCAGCAGTGAATTGGATGGGCCCCAGCATTTT. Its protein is CASSELDGPQHF.

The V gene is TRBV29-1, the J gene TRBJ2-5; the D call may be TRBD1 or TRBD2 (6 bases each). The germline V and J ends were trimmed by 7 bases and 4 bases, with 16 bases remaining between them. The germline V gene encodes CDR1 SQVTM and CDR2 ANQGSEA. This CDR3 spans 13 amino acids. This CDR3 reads CSAVQGGGETQYF. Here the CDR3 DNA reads TGCAGCGCCGTACAGGGAGGTGGAGAGACCCAGTACTTC.

CDR3 sequence: CASTSSSREQYF. The DNA of the CDR3 is TGTGCCAGCACCTCATCCAGCCGCGAGCAGTACTTC. The chain uses TRBV28 and TRBJ2-7; D remains ambiguous. Germline V gene data show CDR1 as MDHEN and CDR2 as SYDVKM. This CDR3 has 12 amino acids. V was clipped by 7 bases and J by 6 bases, with 13 bases between them.

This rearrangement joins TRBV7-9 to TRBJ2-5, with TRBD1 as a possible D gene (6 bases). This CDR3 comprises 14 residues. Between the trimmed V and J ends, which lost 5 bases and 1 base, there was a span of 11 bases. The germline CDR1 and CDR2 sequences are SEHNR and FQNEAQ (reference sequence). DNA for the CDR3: TGTGCCAGCAGCCAAGGGGGAATCCAAGAGACCCAGTACTTC. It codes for CASSQGGIQETQYF.

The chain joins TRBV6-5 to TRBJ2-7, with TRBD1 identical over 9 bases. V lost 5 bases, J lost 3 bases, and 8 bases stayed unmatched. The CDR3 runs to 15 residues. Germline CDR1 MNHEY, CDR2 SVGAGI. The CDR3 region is CASSASGTGSYEQYF. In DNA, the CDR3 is TGTGCCAGCAGTGCCTCGGGGACAGGGAGCTACGAGCAGTACTTC.

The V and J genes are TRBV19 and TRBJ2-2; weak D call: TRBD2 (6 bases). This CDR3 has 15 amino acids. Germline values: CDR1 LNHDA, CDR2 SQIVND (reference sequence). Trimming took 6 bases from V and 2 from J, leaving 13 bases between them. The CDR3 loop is CASRPGTLNTGELFF. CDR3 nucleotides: TGTGCCAGTAGGCCCGGGACTCTTAACACCGGGGAGCTGTTTTTT. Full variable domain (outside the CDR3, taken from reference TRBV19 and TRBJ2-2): DGGITQSPKYLFRKEGQNVTLSCEQNLNHDAMYWYRQDPGQGLRLIYYSQIVNDFQKGDIAEGYSVSREKKESFPLTVTSAQKNPTAFYLCASRPGTLNTGELFFGEGSRLTVL.